This entry lists 2 T cell receptor beta chains sequenced from one sample in a study of cytomegalovirus exposure and HLA in healthy donors. PCR primers comprised 60 Vbeta and 13 Jbeta primers. The protocol was immunoSEQ multiplex PCR, while the TCRdb copy is restricted to in-frame clones and leaves out a portion. The repertoire has around 110,000 clones, roughly 9% of them found once; the top ten carry less than 4%. Sequenced input: PBMCs. These receptor sequences come from a man aged 30 to 45 in good health and CMV-seronegative.

This clone showed up just a few times. The V and J genes are TRBV15 and TRBJ1-5, with 10 bases that match TRBD1. This CDR3 is 19 amino acids long. Germline lookup yields CDR1 LNHNV and CDR2 YYDKDF (reference sequence). Germline trimming cut 5 bases from V and 6 bases from J; bases unmatched to any gene: 19. The CDR3: CATSFREGQGDVRSQPQHF. CDR3 in DNA: TGTGCCACCAGCTTTCGGGAAGGACAGGGGGACGTAAGGAGTCAGCCCCAGCATTTT.

This clone was detected only a few times. This rearrangement joins TRBV9 to TRBJ2-5, with D perhaps TRBD1 (6 bases). CDR1 SGDLS and CDR2 YYNGEE come from the germline V gene. The CDR3 runs to 14 residues. Trimming removed 0 bases at V and 4 bases at J, with 10 bases between. The CDR3 coding sequence is TGTGCCAGCAGCGTAGGGGGGCTGGGAGAGACCCAGTACTTC. Protein sequence: CASSVGGLGETQYF.